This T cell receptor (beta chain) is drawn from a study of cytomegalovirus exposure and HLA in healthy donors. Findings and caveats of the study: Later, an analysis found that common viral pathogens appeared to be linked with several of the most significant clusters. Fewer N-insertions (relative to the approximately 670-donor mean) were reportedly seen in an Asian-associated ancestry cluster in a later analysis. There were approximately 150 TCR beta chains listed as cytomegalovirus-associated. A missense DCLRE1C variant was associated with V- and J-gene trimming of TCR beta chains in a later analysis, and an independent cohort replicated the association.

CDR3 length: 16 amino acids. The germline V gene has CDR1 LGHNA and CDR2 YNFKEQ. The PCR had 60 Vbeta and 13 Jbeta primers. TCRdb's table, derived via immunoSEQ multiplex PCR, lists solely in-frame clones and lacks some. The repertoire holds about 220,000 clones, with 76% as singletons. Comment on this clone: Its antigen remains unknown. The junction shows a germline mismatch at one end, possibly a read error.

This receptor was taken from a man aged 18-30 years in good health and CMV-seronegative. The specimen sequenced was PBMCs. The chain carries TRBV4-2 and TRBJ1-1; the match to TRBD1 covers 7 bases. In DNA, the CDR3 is TGTGCCAGCAGCCAAGAGCCCAGGGGGAGTTTTGCATTGAGGGGCTTT. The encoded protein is CASSQEPRGSFALRGF.